The 5 T cell receptor beta chains below were found in one sample sequenced in a study of shared clonotypes between healthy human individuals. Terminally differentiated effector memory CD45RA+ cells were left out of the naive CD8 fraction, which was CD45RO-negative and positively selected for CCR7. Using immunoSEQ multiplex PCR, the repertoire was profiled, and TCRdb retains in-frame clones only, with some absent. Here the sample spans millions of clones, just under 95% being singletons. Sequencing was carried out using naive CD8+ T cells sorted from blood. The receptor source for this set is a man aged 18-30 years in good health.

The CDR3 DNA reads as TGCGCCAGCAGCTTTGATCCTCGGGCTGCCAAACTGTTTTTT. It specifies CASSFDPRAAKLFF. This rearrangement joins TRBV5-1 to TRBJ1-4; D uncertain. The CDR3 is 14 residues long. The V and J ends lost 2 bases and 11 bases respectively, with 16 bases between them. The germline V gene encodes CDR1 SGHRS and CDR2 YFSETQ.

For this clone: It is unclear where the CDR3 begins or ends on the DNA, so no DNA is shown, and the CDR3 is as TCRdb lists it. The V and J genes are TRBV28 and TRBJ1-5. The germline V gene has CDR1 MDHEN and CDR2 SYDVKM. The CDR3 is 14 residues long, ends included. CDR3 region: CASSFLAANQPQHF.

This chain uses TRBV6-7 with TRBJ2-5; 8 positions agree with TRBD2. TRBV6-7 carries the ORF label, with uncertain function. With 2 bases clipped from V and 5 bases from J, the junction kept 7 bases outside the gene matches. The CDR3 is 15 amino acids. This chain's CDR3 is CASSYTPRGGETQYF. The CDR3 DNA is TGTGCCAGCAGTTACACCCCCCGGGGGGGGGAGACCCAGTACTTC.

The chain couples TRBV27 to TRBJ2-7, with D unresolved. The V end was cut by 9 bases, the J end by 3 bases, with 9 bases between. This CDR3 has 11 amino acids. In germline, CDR1 is MNHEY, CDR2 SMNVEV (reference sequence). CDR3 nucleotides: TGTGCCAGTGGATTCCACTACGAGCAGTACTTC. This codes for CASGFHYEQYF.

This clone was seen once. The V gene is TRBV12-5, the J gene TRBJ2-7; 10 bases fit TRBD1. The CDR3 consists of 16 residues. Germline assignment: CDR1 LGHNT and CDR2 FRNRAP. Trimming took 6 bases from V and 2 from J; bases not matched to a gene: 10. The CDR3 protein is CASGVPGQGSTYEQYF. The CDR3 DNA reads as TGTGCTAGTGGGGTCCCGGGACAGGGGTCAACCTACGAGCAGTACTTC.